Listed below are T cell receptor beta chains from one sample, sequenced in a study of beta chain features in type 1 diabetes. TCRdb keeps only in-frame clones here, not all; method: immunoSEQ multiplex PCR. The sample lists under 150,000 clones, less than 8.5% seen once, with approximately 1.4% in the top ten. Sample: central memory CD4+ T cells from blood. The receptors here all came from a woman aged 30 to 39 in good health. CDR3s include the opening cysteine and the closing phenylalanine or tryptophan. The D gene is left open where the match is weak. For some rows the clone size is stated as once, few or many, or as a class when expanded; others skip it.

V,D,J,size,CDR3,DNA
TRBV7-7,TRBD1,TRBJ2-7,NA,CASSLGDSSSYEQYF,TGTGCTAGCAGCTTAGGGGACAGCAGCTCCTACGAGCAGTACTTC
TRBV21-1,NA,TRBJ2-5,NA,CASSKSRDNNQETQYF,TGTGCCAGCAGCAAATCCCGGGACAATAACCAAGAGACCCAGTACTTC
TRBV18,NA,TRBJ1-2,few,CASSNLTGPYGYTF,TGTGCCAGCTCAAACCTGACAGGACCCTATGGCTACACCTTC
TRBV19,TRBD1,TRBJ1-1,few,CASSIATGGYTEAFF,TGTGCCAGTAGTATAGCCACAGGGGGCTACACTGAAGCTTTCTTT
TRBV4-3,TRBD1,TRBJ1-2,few,CASSLDRGGNYGYTF,TGCGCCAGCAGCCTCGACAGGGGCGGTAACTATGGCTACACCTTC
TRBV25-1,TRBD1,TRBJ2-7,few,CASSDSGTGSYEQYF,TGTGCCAGCAGTGATTCCGGGACAGGGTCCTACGAGCAGTACTTC
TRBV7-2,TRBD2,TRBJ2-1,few,CASSARILAVTHNEQFF,TGTGCCAGCAGCGCCAGAATACTAGCGGTAACTCACAATGAGCAGTTCTTC
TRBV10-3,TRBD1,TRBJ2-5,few,CATAGTGQETQYF,TGTGCCACAGCCGGGACAGGCCAAGAGACCCAGTACTTC
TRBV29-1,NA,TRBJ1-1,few,CSVEGGNSGDTEAFF,TGCAGCGTTGAAGGCGGGAACAGTGGGGACACTGAAGCTTTCTTT
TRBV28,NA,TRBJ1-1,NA,CASSPPNLNTEAFF,TGTGCCAGCAGTCCTCCTAACTTGAACACTGAAGCTTTCTTT
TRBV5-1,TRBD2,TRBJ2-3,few,CASSLDLAGGPSDTQYF,TGCGCCAGCAGCTTGGACCTAGCGGGAGGGCCGTCAGATACGCAGTATTTT
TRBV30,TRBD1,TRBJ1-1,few,CAWIRLKKQGGMNTEAFF,TGTGCCTGGATTCGTTTGAAAAAACAGGGGGGGATGAACACTGAAGCTTTCTTT
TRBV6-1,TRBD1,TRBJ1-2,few,CASSTRTGRDYGYTF,TGTGCCAGCAGTACGAGGACAGGGAGGGACTATGGCTACACCTTC
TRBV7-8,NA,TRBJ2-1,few,CASSLEIWRYNEQFF,TGTGCCAGCAGCTTAGAGATTTGGAGGTACAATGAGCAGTTCTTC
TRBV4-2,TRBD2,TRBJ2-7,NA,CASSRWGSGSSYEQYF,TGTGCCAGCAGCCGGTGGGGTAGCGGGAGCTCCTACGAGCAGTACTTC
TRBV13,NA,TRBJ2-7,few,CASSLAQDFYEQYF,TGTGCCAGCAGCTTGGCCCAGGATTTCTACGAGCAGTACTTC
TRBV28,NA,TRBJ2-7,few,CASATGISEQYF,TGTGCCAGCGCCACAGGAATCTCCGAGCAGTACTTC
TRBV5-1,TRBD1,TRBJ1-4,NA,CASRTTGGAGDEKLFF,TGCGCCAGCAGGACGACAGGGGGCGCGGGCGATGAAAAACTGTTTTTT
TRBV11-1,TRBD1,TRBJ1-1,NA,CASRQGARDTEAFF,TGTGCCAGCAGACAGGGGGCGCGGGACACTGAAGCTTTCTTT
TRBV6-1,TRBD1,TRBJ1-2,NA,CASRTGDRNYGYTF,TGTGCCAGCAGAACTGGGGACAGAAACTATGGCTACACCTTC
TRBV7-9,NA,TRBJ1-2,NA,CASSNLVGGIYGYTF,TGTGCCAGCAGCAATCTCGTCGGGGGTATCTATGGCTACACCTTC
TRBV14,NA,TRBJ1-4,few,CASSQLGGREEKLFF,TGTGCCAGCAGCCAACTCGGGGGGCGCGAAGAAAAACTGTTTTTT
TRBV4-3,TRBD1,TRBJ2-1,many,CASSQEGQGVNEQFF,TGCGCCAGCAGCCAAGAGGGACAGGGGGTGAATGAGCAGTTCTTC
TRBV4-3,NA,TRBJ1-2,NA,CASSREDSRGGGYTF,TGCGCCAGCAGCCGAGAAGACTCCAGGGGCGGGGGCTACACCTTC
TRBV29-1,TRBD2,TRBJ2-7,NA,CSVDIGLAGGGEQYF,TGCAGCGTAGATATTGGACTAGCGGGAGGAGGAGAGCAGTACTTC
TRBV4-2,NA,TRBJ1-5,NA,CASSQERGSSNQPQHF,TGTGCCAGCAGCCAAGAAAGGGGTAGTAGCAATCAGCCCCAGCATTTT
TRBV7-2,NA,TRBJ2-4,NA,CASSLQLTQYF,TGTGCCAGCAGCTTACAACTTACTCAGTACTTC
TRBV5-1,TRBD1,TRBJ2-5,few,CASSLGRGLETQYF,TGCGCCAGCAGCTTGGGCAGGGGGCTTGAGACCCAGTACTTC
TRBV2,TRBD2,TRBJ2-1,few,CASSPGVAGIYNEQFF,TGTGCCAGCAGCCCCGGGGTAGCGGGGATATACAATGAGCAGTTCTTC
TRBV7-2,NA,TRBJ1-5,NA,CASSLDAGIGRDSNQPQHF,TGTGCCAGCAGCTTAGACGCGGGGATAGGGCGCGATAGCAATCAGCCCCAGCATTTT
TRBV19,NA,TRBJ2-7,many,CASRPSRLAYEQYF,TGTGCCAGTAGACCCTCGCGACTAGCCTACGAGCAGTACTTC
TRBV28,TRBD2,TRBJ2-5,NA,CASTGTSGYQETQYF,TGTGCCAGCACCGGAACTAGCGGATACCAAGAGACCCAGTACTTC
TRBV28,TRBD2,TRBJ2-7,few,CASSFYSGTSYEQYF,TGTGCCAGCAGTTTTTATAGCGGGACTTCCTACGAGCAGTACTTC
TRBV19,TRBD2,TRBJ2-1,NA,CANEINRDYCHNEQFF,TGTGCCAACGAGATTAACCGGGACTACTGTCACAATGAGCAGTTCTTC
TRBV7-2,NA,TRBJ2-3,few,CASGAGDTQYF,TGTGCCAGCGGGGCGGGGGATACGCAGTATTTT
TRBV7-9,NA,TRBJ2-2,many,CASSPTQAWELFF,TGTGCCAGCAGTCCAACCCAAGCCTGGGAGCTGTTTTTT
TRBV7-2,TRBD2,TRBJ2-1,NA,CASSLLGGGYNEQFF,TGTGCCAGCAGCTTACTTGGCGGGGGGTACAATGAGCAGTTCTTC
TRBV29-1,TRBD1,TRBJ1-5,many,CSVEVGGGNQPQHF,TGCAGCGTTGAGGTAGGGGGCGGCAATCAGCCCCAGCATTTT
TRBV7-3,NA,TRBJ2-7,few,CASSLGLWDSYEQYF,TGTGCCAGCAGCTTAGGACTCTGGGATTCCTACGAGCAGTACTTC
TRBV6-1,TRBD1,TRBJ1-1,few,CATKDFDRGETEAFF,TGTGCCACCAAGGACTTTGACAGGGGTGAGACTGAAGCTTTCTTT
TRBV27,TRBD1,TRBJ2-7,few,CASSLFNRTGVYF,TGTGCCAGCAGTTTATTTAACAGGACAGGGGTGTACTTC
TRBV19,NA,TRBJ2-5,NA,CASSNRGTETQYF,TGTGCCAGTAGTAATAGGGGAACGGAGACCCAGTACTTC
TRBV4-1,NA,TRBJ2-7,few,CASSQGLKTASYEQYF,TGCGCCAGCAGCCAAGGGCTAAAGACAGCGTCCTACGAGCAGTACTTC
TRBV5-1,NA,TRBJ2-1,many,CASSGGQSSNEQFF,TGCGCCAGCAGTGGCGGACAGTCCTCCAATGAGCAGTTCTTC
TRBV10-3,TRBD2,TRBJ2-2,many,CAITERENTGELFF,TGTGCCATCACGGAGCGGGAGAACACCGGGGAGCTGTTTTTT
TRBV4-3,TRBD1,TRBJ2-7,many,CASSQWDSSYEQYF,TGCGCCAGCAGCCAATGGGACAGCTCCTACGAGCAGTACTTC
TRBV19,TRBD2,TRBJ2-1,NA,CASRGTSGRRNEQFF,TGTGCCAGTAGGGGGACTAGCGGGCGGCGGAATGAGCAGTTCTTC
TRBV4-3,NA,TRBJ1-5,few,CASSQEPLGFAGNSNQPQHF,TGCGCCAGCAGCCAAGAGCCCCTTGGGTTCGCGGGCAATAGCAATCAGCCCCAGCATTTT